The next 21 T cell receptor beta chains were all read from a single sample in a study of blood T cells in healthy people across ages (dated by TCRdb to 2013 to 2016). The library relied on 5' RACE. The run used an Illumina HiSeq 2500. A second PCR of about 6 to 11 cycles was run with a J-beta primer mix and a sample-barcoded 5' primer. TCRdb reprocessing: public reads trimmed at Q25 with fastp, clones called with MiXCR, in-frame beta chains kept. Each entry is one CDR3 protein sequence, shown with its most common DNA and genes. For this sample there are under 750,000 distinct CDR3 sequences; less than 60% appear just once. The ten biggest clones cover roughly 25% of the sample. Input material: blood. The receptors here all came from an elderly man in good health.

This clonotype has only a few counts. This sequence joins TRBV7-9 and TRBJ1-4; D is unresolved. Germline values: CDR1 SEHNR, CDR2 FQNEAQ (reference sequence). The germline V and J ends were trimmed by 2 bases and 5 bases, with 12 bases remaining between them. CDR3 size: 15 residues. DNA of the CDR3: TGTGCCAGCAGCTTATTTGGAGAAAGAAATGAAAAACTGTTTTTT. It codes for CASSLFGERNEKLFF.

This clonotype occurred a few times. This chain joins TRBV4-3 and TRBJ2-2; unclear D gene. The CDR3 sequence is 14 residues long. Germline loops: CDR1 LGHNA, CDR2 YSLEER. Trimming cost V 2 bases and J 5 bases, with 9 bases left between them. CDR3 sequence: CASSQSVGTGELFF. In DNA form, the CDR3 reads TGCGCCAGCAGCCAATCTGTGGGGACCGGGGAGCTGTTTTTT.

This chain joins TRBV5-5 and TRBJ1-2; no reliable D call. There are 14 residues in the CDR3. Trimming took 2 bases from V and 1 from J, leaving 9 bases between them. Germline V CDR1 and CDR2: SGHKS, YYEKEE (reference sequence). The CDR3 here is CASSLPQDNYGYTF. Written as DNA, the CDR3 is TGTGCCAGCAGCTTACCCCAGGATAACTATGGCTACACCTTC.

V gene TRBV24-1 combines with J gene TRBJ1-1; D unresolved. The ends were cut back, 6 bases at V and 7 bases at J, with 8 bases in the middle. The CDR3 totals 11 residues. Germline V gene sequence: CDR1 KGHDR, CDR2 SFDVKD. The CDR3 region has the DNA TGTGCCACCAGTTCGGGGTTTGAAGCTTTCTTT. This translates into CATSSGFEAFF.

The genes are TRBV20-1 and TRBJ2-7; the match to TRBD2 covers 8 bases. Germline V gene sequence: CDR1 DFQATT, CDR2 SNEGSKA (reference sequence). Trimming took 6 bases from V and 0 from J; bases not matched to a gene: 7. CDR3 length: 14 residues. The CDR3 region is CSADPAGGSYEQYF. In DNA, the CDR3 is TGCAGTGCCGACCCTGCGGGAGGCTCCTACGAGCAGTACTTC.

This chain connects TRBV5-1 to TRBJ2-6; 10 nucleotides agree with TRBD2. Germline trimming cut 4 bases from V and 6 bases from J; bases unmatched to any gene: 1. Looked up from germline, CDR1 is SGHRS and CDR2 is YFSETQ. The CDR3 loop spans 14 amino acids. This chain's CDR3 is CASSTSGTANVLTF. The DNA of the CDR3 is TGCGCCAGCAGCACTAGCGGGACGGCCAACGTCCTGACTTTC.

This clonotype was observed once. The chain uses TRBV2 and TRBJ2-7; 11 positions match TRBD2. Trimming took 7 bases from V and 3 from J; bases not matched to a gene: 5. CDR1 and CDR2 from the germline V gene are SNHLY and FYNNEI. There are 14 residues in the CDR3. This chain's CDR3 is CASNPTSGVYEQYF. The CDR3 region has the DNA TGTGCCAGCAATCCGACTAGCGGGGTCTACGAGCAGTACTTC.

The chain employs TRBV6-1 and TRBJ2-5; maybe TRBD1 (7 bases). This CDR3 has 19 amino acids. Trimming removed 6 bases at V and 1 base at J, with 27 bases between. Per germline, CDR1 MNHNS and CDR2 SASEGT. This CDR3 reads CASSARTGFGGGFQETQYF. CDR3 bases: TGTGCCAGCAGCGCTAGGACAGGCTTCGGGGGTGGATTCCAAGAGACCCAGTACTTC.

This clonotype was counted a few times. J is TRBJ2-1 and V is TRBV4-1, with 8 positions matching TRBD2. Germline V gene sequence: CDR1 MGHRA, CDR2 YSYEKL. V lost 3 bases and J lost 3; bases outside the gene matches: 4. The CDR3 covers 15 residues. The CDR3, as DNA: TGCGCCAGCAGCCAGGGCGGGGGGAACTACAATGAGCAGTTCTTC. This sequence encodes CASSQGGGNYNEQFF.

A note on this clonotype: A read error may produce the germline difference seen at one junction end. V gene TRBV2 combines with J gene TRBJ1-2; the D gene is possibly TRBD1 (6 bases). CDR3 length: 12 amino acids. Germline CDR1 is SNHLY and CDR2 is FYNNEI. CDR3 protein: CASREGGYGYTF. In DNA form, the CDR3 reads TGCGCCAGCCGCGAGGGGGGCTATGGCTACACCTTC.

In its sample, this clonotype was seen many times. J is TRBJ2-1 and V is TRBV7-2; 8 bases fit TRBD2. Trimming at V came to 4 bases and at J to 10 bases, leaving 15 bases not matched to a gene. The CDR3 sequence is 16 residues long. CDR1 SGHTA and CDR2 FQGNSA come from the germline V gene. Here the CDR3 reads CASSSPASGRFREQFF. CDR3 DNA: TGTGCCAGCAGCTCCCCGGCCAGCGGGAGATTTCGGGAGCAGTTCTTC.

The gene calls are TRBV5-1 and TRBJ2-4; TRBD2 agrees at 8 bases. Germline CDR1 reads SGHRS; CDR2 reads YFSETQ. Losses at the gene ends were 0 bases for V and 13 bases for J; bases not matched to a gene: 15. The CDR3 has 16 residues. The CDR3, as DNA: TGCGCCAGCAGCTTGGCCGGTTCGAGCGGGAGCAAAGAGCAGTACTTC. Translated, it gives CASSLAGSSGSKEQYF.

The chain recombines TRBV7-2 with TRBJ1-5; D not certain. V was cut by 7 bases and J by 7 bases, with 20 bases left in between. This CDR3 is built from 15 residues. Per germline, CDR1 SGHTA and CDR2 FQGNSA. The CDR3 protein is CASTRRAGSEQPQHF. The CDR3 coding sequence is TGTGCCAGCACTAGGAGGGCTGGATCCGAGCAGCCCCAGCATTTT.

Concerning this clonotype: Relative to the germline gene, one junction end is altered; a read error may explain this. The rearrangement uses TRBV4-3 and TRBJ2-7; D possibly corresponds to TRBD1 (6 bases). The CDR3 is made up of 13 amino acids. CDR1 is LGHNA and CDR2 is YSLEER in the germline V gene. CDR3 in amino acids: CASSRGPTYEQYF. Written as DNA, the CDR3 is TGTGCCAGCAGCAGGGGCCCTACCTACGAGCAGTACTTC.

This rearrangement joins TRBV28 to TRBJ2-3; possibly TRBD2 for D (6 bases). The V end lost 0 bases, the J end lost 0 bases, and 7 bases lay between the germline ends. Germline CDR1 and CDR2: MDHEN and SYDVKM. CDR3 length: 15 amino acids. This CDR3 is CASSLWGTSTDTQYF. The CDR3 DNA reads TGTGCCAGCAGTTTATGGGGGACTAGCACAGATACGCAGTATTTT.

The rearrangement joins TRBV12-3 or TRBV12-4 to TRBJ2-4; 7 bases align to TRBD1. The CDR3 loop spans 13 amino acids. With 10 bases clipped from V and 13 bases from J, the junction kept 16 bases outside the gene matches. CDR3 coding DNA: TGTGCCACCACGCCGTTACAGGGGCAGGAGCAGTACTTC. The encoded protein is CATTPLQGQEQYF.

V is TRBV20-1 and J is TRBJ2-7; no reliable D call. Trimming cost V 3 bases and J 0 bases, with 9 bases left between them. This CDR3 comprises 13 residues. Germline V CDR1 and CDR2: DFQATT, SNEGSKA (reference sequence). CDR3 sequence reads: CSARAASSYEQYF. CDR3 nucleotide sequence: TGCAGTGCTAGGGCAGCTTCCTCCTACGAGCAGTACTTC.

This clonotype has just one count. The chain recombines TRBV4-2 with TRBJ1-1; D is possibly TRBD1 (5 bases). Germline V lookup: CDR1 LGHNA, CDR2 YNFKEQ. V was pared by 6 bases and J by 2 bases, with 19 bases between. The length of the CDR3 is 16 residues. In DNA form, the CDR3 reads TGTGCCAGCAGAAGGGAGGGGCGGGGGGTAAACACTGAAGCTTTCTTT. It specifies CASRREGRGVNTEAFF.

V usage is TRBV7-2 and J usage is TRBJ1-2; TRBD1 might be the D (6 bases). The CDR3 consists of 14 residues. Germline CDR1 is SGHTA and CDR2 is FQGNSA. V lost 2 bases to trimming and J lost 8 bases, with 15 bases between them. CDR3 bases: TGTGCCAGCAGCTTAAGGACAGTGGAGAAAGGCTACACCTTC. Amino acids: CASSLRTVEKGYTF.

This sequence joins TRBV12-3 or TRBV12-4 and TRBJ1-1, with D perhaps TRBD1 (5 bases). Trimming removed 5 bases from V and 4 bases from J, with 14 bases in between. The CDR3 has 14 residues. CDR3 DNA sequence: TGTGCCAGCAGTGAGGGGTCTCAGGGCACTGAAGCTTTCTTT. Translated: CASSEGSQGTEAFF.

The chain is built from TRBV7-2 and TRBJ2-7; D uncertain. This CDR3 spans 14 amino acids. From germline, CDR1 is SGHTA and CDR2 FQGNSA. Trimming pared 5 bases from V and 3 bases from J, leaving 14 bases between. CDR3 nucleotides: TGTGCCAGCAGCCAAGATATGTATGGCTACGAGCAGTACTTC. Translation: CASSQDMYGYEQYF.